The 9 T cell receptor beta chains below were found in one sample sequenced in a study of T cell responses to AZD1222 COVID-19 vaccine. Assay used: immunoSEQ multiplex PCR; TCRdb lists only in-frame clones, some missing. The sample comprises some 200,000 clones, roughly 92% of which are singletons, and under 4% rests with the top ten. The sequenced sample was peripheral blood, obtained 28 days after the second AZD1222 dose. The receptor set was obtained from an adult who received the AZD1222 COVID-19 vaccine.

A few counts support this clone. V and J are TRBV15 and TRBJ2-7; the D gene could be TRBD1 or TRBD2 (5 bases each). V was shortened by 0 bases and J by 1 base, with 7 bases between the two germline ends. The V gene's germline CDR1 is LNHNV and CDR2 YYDKDF (reference sequence). The CDR3 runs 14 residues. The CDR3 here is CATSREGTSYEQYF. CDR3 nucleotides: TGTGCCACCAGCAGAGAGGGGACGTCCTACGAGCAGTACTTC. The complete variable domain, with remaining parts taken from reference TRBV15 and TRBJ2-7, reads DAMVIQNPRYQVTQFGKPVTLSCSQTLNHNVMYWYQQKSSQAPKLLFHYYDKDFNNEADTPDNFQSRRPNTSFCFLDIRSPGLGDTAMYLCATSREGTSYEQYFGPGTRLTVT.

V usage is TRBV11-3 and J usage is TRBJ1-5; possibly TRBD1 for D (5 bases). This CDR3 comprises 16 residues. Germline V lookup: CDR1 SGHNT, CDR2 YENEEA. Between the trimmed V and J ends, which lost 1 base and 6 bases, there was a span of 16 bases. The CDR3 protein is CASSLVRYRKGQPQHF. The CDR3 coding sequence is TGTGCCAGCAGCTTAGTCCGGTACAGGAAAGGTCAGCCCCAGCATTTT.

V is TRBV5-1 and J is TRBJ2-2, with 10 bases fitting TRBD2. Germline V gene data show CDR1 as SGHRS and CDR2 as YFSETQ. There are 19 residues in the CDR3. V lost 5 bases to trimming and J lost 4 bases; unmatched junction nucleotides: 17. CDR3 sequence (DNA): TGCGCCAGCAGGAGCAGCTCGGGACTAGCGCTCGTACGCACCGGGGAGCTGTTTTTT. This sequence encodes CASRSSSGLALVRTGELFF.

A single count supports this clone. The V gene is TRBV29-1, the J gene TRBJ2-5; D perhaps matches TRBD2 (6 bases). The germline V gene encodes CDR1 SQVTM and CDR2 ANQGSEA. V gave up 6 bases and J gave up 3 bases, with 17 bases separating them. The CDR3 is 14 residues long. CDR3 protein: CSVYGTYDKETQYF. In DNA, the CDR3 is TGCAGCGTCTACGGGACTTACGACAAAGAGACCCAGTACTTC.

The CDR3 protein is CASSGGRDQAFF. The DNA of the CDR3 is TGTGCCAGCTCCGGGGGAAGGGATCAAGCTTTCTTT. V usage is TRBV11-3 and J usage is TRBJ1-1; possible D gene TRBD1, 5 bases. The length of the CDR3 is 12 residues. Trimming removed 8 bases at V and 9 bases at J, with 16 bases between. The germline V gene has CDR1 SGHNT and CDR2 YENEEA.

The J gene is TRBJ1-2, the V gene TRBV6-5, with D perhaps TRBD1 (5 bases). Germline V gene data show CDR1 as MNHEY and CDR2 as SVGAGI. The CDR3 is made up of 14 amino acids. V was shortened by 8 bases and J by 4 bases, with 17 bases between the two germline ends. CDR3 sequence (DNA): TGTGCCAGCCTCCCCCCCGGGGGAGGCTATGGCTACACCTTC. This sequence encodes CASLPPGGGYGYTF.

The chain combines TRBV28 with TRBJ1-3; no reliable D call. Trimming removed 6 bases at V and 1 base at J, with 4 bases between. Germline CDR1 reads MDHEN; CDR2 reads SYDVKM. CDR3 length: 12 residues. This CDR3 is CASRESGNTIYF. The CDR3 bases are TGTGCCAGCAGGGAATCTGGAAACACCATATATTTT.

V gene TRBV30 combines with J gene TRBJ1-1, with TRBD1 matching 8 bases. V was pared by 3 bases and J by 3 bases, with 9 bases of the junction left unmatched. Germline CDR1 and CDR2: GTSNPN and SVGIG (reference sequence). This CDR3 contains 15 residues. This CDR3 reads CAWRPRTGRDTEAFF. The CDR3 DNA is TGTGCCTGGAGACCACGGACAGGGAGGGACACTGAAGCTTTCTTT.

In its sample, this clone was seen once. V is TRBV7-2 and J is TRBJ2-5; TRBD1 is a possible D gene (5 bases). CDR3 length equals 15 residues. The ends were cut back, 1 base at V and 2 bases at J, with 11 bases in the middle. Looked up from germline, CDR1 is SGHTA and CDR2 is FQGNSA. CDR3 sequence: CASSLETATQETQYF. Written as DNA, the CDR3 is TGTGCCAGCAGCTTAGAGACAGCAACACAAGAGACCCAGTACTTC.